Below, 11 T cell receptor beta chains from the same sample are listed, as sequenced in a study of neoadjuvant anti-PD-1 for oral cavity cancer. The time point denotes: after neoadjuvant nivolumab, at surgical resection. TCRdb keeps only in-frame clones here, not all; method: immunoSEQ multiplex PCR. Here the sample spans 8,500 to 10,000 clones, 64% being singletons. Sequences were derived from PBMCs, sampled after nivolumab (anti-PD-1) treatment. The receptors originated from a person aged 35-79 years with oral cavity squamous cell carcinoma.

This clone was seen only a few times. The chain carries TRBV5-6 and TRBJ1-6; D call uncertain. The CDR3 runs to 17 residues. V was clipped by 4 bases and J by 5 bases, with 19 bases between them. Germline CDR1 and CDR2: SGHDT and YYEEEE. CDR3 residues: CASSALGINANNSPLHF. The DNA of the CDR3 is TGTGCCAGCAGCGCCCTGGGCATCAACGCCAATAATTCACCCCTCCACTTT.

The chain joins TRBV5-4 to TRBJ2-6, with D perhaps given as TRBD1 or TRBD2 (5 bases each). Germline V CDR1 and CDR2: SGHNT, YYREEE (reference sequence). This CDR3 region has 15 residues. V was pared by 0 bases and J by 2 bases, with 6 bases between. The CDR3 loop reads CASSLGGTGANVLTF. In DNA, the CDR3 is TGTGCCAGCAGCTTGGGGGGGACTGGGGCCAACGTCCTGACTTTC.

The chain employs TRBV5-1 and TRBJ2-7; no reliable D call. The CDR3 length is 14 residues. Germline loops: CDR1 SGHRS, CDR2 YFSETQ. V was cut by 5 bases and J by 2 bases, with 14 bases left in between. CDR3 protein: CASSPKGSTYEQYF. The CDR3 DNA sequence: TGCGCCAGCAGTCCTAAGGGATCTACCTACGAGCAGTACTTC.

In its sample, this clone was seen a few times. The rearrangement uses TRBV30 and TRBJ1-1; possible D gene TRBD1, 5 bases. This CDR3 has 14 residues. Germline V gene sequence: CDR1 GTSNPN, CDR2 SVGIG (reference sequence). V dropped 2 bases and J dropped 0 bases, with 10 bases sitting between them. The CDR3 coding sequence is TGTGCCTGGAGTTCTCAGGGAATGAACACTGAAGCTTTCTTT. Translated: CAWSSQGMNTEAFF.

This chain connects TRBV6-1 to TRBJ1-3, with a tentative D call TRBD1 (6 bases). There are 15 residues in the CDR3. Germline lookup yields CDR1 MNHNS and CDR2 SASEGT. The ends were cut back, 6 bases at V and 0 bases at J, with 12 bases in the middle. Written as DNA, the CDR3 is TGTGCCAGCAGCCGACAGGTTAACTCTGGAAACACCATATATTTT. It is translated as CASSRQVNSGNTIYF.

V is TRBV7-2 and J is TRBJ2-7, with TRBD2 matching over 15 bases. The CDR3 is 17 residues long. V shed 5 bases and J 1 base; nucleotides not matched to a gene: 6. Germline V gene lookup returns CDR1 SGHTA and CDR2 FQGNSA. CDR3 protein: CASSPGLAGGRSYEQYF. The CDR3 bases are TGTGCCAGCAGCCCGGGACTAGCGGGGGGTCGTTCCTACGAGCAGTACTTC.

This clone has only a few counts. The chain links TRBV2 to TRBJ2-3, with 8 bases aligning to TRBD1. The CDR3 runs 15 residues. Germline values: CDR1 SNHLY, CDR2 FYNNEI. V dropped 5 bases and J dropped 1; count of bases not matched to a gene: 5. CDR3: CASSRDRRGTDTQYF. In DNA form, the CDR3 reads TGTGCCAGCAGTCGGGACAGGAGGGGCACAGATACGCAGTATTTT.

This clone appeared a few times. The chain links TRBV29-1 to TRBJ1-1; D remains unclear. Germline CDR1 reads SQVTM; CDR2 reads ANQGSEA. The germline V and J ends were trimmed by 7 bases and 5 bases, with 14 bases remaining between them. The CDR3 totals 12 residues. The CDR3 nucleotides read TGCAGCGCCCGAGGAGCCGAAACTGAAGCTTTCTTT. Translated, it gives CSARGAETEAFF. Full variable domain (outside the CDR3, taken from reference TRBV29-1 and TRBJ1-1): SAVISQKPSRDICQRGTSLTIQCQVDSQVTMMFWYRQQPGQSLTLIATANQGSEATYESGFVIDKFPISRPNLTFSTLTVSNMSPEDSSIYLCSARGAETEAFFGQGTRLTVV.

This chain joins TRBV7-3 and TRBJ1-1; D remains ambiguous. The length of the CDR3 is 13 residues. Trimming stripped 2 bases from V and 1 base from J, with 5 bases between. CDR1 is SGHTA and CDR2 is FQGTGA in the germline V gene. For the CDR3, the DNA is TGTGCCAGCAGCTTAGGGCAGAACACTGAAGCTTTCTTT. Amino acid sequence: CASSLGQNTEAFF.

The genes are TRBV30 and TRBJ1-2, with D tentatively TRBD1 (6 bases). The CDR3 is 15 amino acids. Germline loops: CDR1 GTSNPN, CDR2 SVGIG (reference sequence). V was cut by 2 bases and J by 0 bases, with 13 bases left in between. The CDR3 nucleotides read TGTGCCTGGAGTTCCACAGGGCTAGCTAACTATGGCTACACCTTC. Protein sequence: CAWSSTGLANYGYTF.

The chain combines TRBV5-4 with TRBJ2-2; D is unclear. Germline values: CDR1 SGHNT, CDR2 YYREEE (reference sequence). V dropped 0 bases and J dropped 5 bases, with 14 bases sitting between them. This CDR3 spans 16 amino acids. As DNA, the CDR3 is TGTGCCAGCAGCTTGGCTGGCATGGTGGTGACCGGGGAGCTGTTTTTT. It is translated as CASSLAGMVVTGELFF.